This section outlines one TCR beta chain sequence together with its context. The data belong to a study of cytomegalovirus exposure and HLA in healthy donors. Clones were read by immunoSEQ multiplex PCR, and TCRdb kept only the in-frame ones, dropping some. This sample has under 250,000 clones, with 87% found just once. The CDR3 has 13 amino acids. Germline V gives CDR1 MDHEN, CDR2 SYDVKM. The V end was cut by 7 bases, the J end by 3 bases, with 13 bases between. The chain joins TRBV28 to TRBJ2-7; D is perhaps TRBD1 (6 bases). Sequenced material: PBMCs. The sequence derives from a woman aged 18 to 35 in good health and CMV-seropositive. The CDR3 DNA reads as TGTGCCAGCAACAGGGCTGGGTACTACGAGCAGTACTTC. Protein sequence: CASNRAGYYEQYF.